This record concerns one T cell receptor (beta chain) sequence. The repertoire was sequenced with immunoSEQ multiplex PCR; TCRdb's copy has only in-frame clones and lacks some. The data show fewer than 300,000 clones, around 89% seen once. The data were taken from a study of blood T cell repertoires in COVID-19. Study at large: PBMCs, B-cell-depleted T cells, or T cells provided the cDNA or gDNA that made up the material.

The CDR3 extends over 13 amino acids. CDR1 and CDR2 from the germline V gene are SGHRS and YFSETQ. The V and J ends lost 5 bases and 8 bases, in that order; junction bases with no gene match: 8. Material: peripheral blood. V and J are TRBV5-1 and TRBJ2-3, with TRBD1 matching over 7 bases. This receptor was identified in a man aged 25 to 40 with acute or convalescent COVID-19. The CDR3 coding sequence is TGCGCCAGCAGGGATGGGACAGTCCTTACGCAGTATTTT. Translated: CASRDGTVLTQYF.